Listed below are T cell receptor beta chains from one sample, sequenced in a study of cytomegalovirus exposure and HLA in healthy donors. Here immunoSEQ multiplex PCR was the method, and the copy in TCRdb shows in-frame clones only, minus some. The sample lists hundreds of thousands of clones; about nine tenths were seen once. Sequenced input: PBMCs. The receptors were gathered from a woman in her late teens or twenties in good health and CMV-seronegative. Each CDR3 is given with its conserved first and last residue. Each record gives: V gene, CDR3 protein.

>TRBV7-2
CASSVTGTSGRTYEQYF
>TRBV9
CASSVGIVGAVGDEQFF
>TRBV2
CASNTGITGELFF
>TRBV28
CASSFSGGTSYEQYF
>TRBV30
CAWSTGLAGDEQYF
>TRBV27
CASSPSSSYNEQFF
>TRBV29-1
CSVREDTYSNQPQHF
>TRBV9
CASSPRTGGLNEQFF
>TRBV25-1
CAIGQGAGTGELFF
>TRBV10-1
CASSGLRTSGSLSYNEQFF
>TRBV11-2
CASSPGTRGRSTEAFF
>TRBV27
CASSFRGGNYEQYF
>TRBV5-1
CASSLTSGGTYEQYF
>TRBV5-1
CASSIQGRGDEQYF
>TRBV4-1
CASSVHRTGNTEAFF
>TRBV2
CASRGTSASYEQYF
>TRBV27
CASSPVYSNQPQHF
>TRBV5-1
CASSQPGTPTEKLFF
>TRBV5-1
CASSLETAGRGAQYF
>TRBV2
CASRRGGAYNEQFF
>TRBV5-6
CASSLRQGSTNEKLFF
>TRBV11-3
CASSSPGGNTIYF
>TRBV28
CASSFNEQYF